One sample yielded the 16 T cell receptor beta chains listed below, sequenced in a study of stem cell transplantation in POMP-related autoinflammatory disease. The protocol was immunoSEQ multiplex PCR, while the TCRdb copy is restricted to in-frame clones and leaves out a portion. The repertoire holds some 68,000 clones, with under 95% as singletons. The source was CD4+ T cells from PBMCs, collected after stem cell transplantation. These receptors all come from a human patient with POMP-related autoinflammation and immune dysregulation (PRAID). Some T cells here may be from the graft donor.

The chain uses TRBV7-9 and TRBJ1-6, with D perhaps matching TRBD1 (5 bases). The germline V gene has CDR1 SEHNR and CDR2 FQNEAQ (reference sequence). The CDR3 has 14 residues. Trimming shortened V by 3 bases and J by 8 bases, and 11 bases separated the two germline ends. CDR3 residues: CASSFGGLDSPLHF. CDR3 sequence (DNA): TGTGCCAGCAGCTTCGGGGGTTTGGATTCACCCCTCCACTTT.

This clone was observed once. This chain links TRBV6-1 with TRBJ2-3, with D perhaps TRBD2 (5 bases). The CDR3 is made up of 17 amino acids. Trimming cost V 1 base and J 0 bases, with 14 bases left between them. Looked up from germline, CDR1 is MNHNS and CDR2 is SASEGT. This CDR3 reads CASSEVQTSYSTDTQYF. Written as DNA, the CDR3 is TGTGCCAGCAGTGAAGTGCAAACTAGTTATAGCACAGATACGCAGTATTTT.

The chain carries TRBV7-6 and TRBJ2-3, with TRBD2 identical over 11 bases. Trimming at V came to 4 bases and at J to 1 base, leaving 7 bases not matched to a gene. This CDR3 is 17 amino acids long. Per germline, CDR1 SGHVS and CDR2 FNYEAQ. CDR3 in DNA: TGTGCCAGCAGCTCGACCCCGACTAGCGGGGGCACAGATACGCAGTATTTT. Protein: CASSSTPTSGGTDTQYF. The variable domain in full, with the rest retrieved from reference TRBV7-6 and TRBJ2-3, is GAGVSQSPRYKVTKRGQDVALRCDPISGHVSLYWYRQALGQGPEFLTYFNYEAQQDKSGLPNDRFSAERPEGSISTLTIQRTEQRDSAMYRCASSSTPTSGGTDTQYFGPGTRLTVL.

This clone was picked up one time. Here the CDR3 DNA reads TGTGCCAGCAGCCAAATTAGGGAGACTGGGGCCAACGTCCTGACTTTC. Translated, it gives CASSQIRETGANVLTF. The V call is TRBV3-1 (or the pseudogene TRBV3-2), the J call TRBJ2-6, with a tentative D call TRBD2 (5 bases). This CDR3 has 16 residues. Trimming pared 2 bases from V and 2 bases from J, leaving 10 bases between. Per the germline V gene, CDR1 is LGHDT and CDR2 is YNNKEL (reference sequence).

The chain employs TRBV29-1 and TRBJ1-5; 10 nucleotides match TRBD1. The junction had 6 bases not matched to a gene; V was cut back by 6 bases and J by 7 bases. The CDR3 is 13 residues long. Germline loops: CDR1 SQVTM, CDR2 ANQGSEA. The CDR3 sequence is CSVGTGVGQPQHF. Written as DNA, the CDR3 is TGCAGCGTGGGGACAGGGGTTGGGCAGCCCCAGCATTTT.

V and J are TRBV30 and TRBJ1-2, with D tentatively TRBD1 (6 bases). This CDR3 spans 12 amino acids. V shed 5 bases and J shed 8 bases, with 15 bases lying between them. Looked up from germline, CDR1 is GTSNPN and CDR2 is SVGIG (reference sequence). CDR3 DNA: TGTGCCTGGGGAAAGGGGGATCGCGGCTACACCTTC. Translated: CAWGKGDRGYTF.

CDR3 region: CASSEAIYYEQYF. In DNA form, the CDR3 reads TGTGCCAGCAGTGAAGCGATTTACTACGAGCAGTACTTC. The V call is TRBV2, the J call TRBJ2-7; the D is unclear. Between the trimmed V and J ends, which lost 0 bases and 3 bases, there was a span of 6 bases. There are 13 residues in the CDR3. Germline V gene data show CDR1 as SNHLY and CDR2 as FYNNEI.

The chain has TRBV7-9 and TRBJ1-4, with TRBD1 identical over 10 bases. Germline CDR1 reads SEHNR; CDR2 reads FQNEAQ (reference sequence). V lost 3 bases and J lost 8; bases outside the gene matches: 3. This CDR3 is built from 14 residues. CDR3 sequence reads: CASSFGQGGEKLFF. In DNA, the CDR3 is TGTGCCAGCAGCTTCGGACAGGGGGGAGAAAAACTGTTTTTT.

The J gene is TRBJ2-1, the V gene TRBV15; no reliable D call. CDR1 is LNHNV and CDR2 is YYDKDF in the germline V gene (reference sequence). With 1 base removed from V and 6 bases from J, the gap between germline ends came to 10 bases. This CDR3 region has 14 residues. The CDR3 DNA reads as TGTGCCACCAGCAGAGGGCATAAAGGCAATGAGCAGTTCTTC. Protein: CATSRGHKGNEQFF.

The rearrangement links TRBV5-1 to TRBJ2-5; possibly TRBD1 for D (5 bases). Germline V lookup: CDR1 SGHRS, CDR2 YFSETQ. The CDR3 totals 14 residues. V was trimmed by 2 bases and J by 2 bases, leaving 10 bases between them. CDR3 sequence: CASSFQGSQETQYF. The CDR3, as DNA: TGCGCCAGCAGCTTCCAGGGTAGTCAAGAGACCCAGTACTTC.

V usage is TRBV11-2 and J usage is TRBJ1-3, with unresolved D. This CDR3 has 14 residues. CDR1 and CDR2 from the germline V gene are SGHAT and FQNNGV. V lost 6 bases and J 3 bases, leaving 12 bases between the germline ends. CDR3 DNA: TGTGCCAGCAGGGGCTGGAGGCATGGAAACACCATATATTTT. It yields the protein CASRGWRHGNTIYF.

This clone was seen once. The gene calls are TRBV6-5 and TRBJ2-1; 8 nucleotides match TRBD2. Trimming cost V 2 bases and J 6 bases; bases outside gene matches: 3. The CDR3 covers 14 residues. Germline CDR1 is MNHEY and CDR2 is SVGAGI. CDR3 nucleotide sequence: TGTGCCAGCAGTTACGGACTAGCCACCAATGAGCAGTTCTTC. It encodes CASSYGLATNEQFF.

The count of this clone is one. The rearrangement joins TRBV18 to TRBJ2-3; the D is unclear. Germline CDR1 reads KGHSH; CDR2 reads LQKENI. The V end was cut by 4 bases, the J end by 0 bases, with 8 bases between. This CDR3 is built from 14 residues. CDR3 sequence (DNA): TGTGCCAGCTCACTGGGGTGGAGCACAGATACGCAGTATTTT. Its protein is CASSLGWSTDTQYF. The full variable domain, with the rest looked up from reference TRBV18 and TRBJ2-3, is NAGVMQNPRHLVRRRGQEARLRCSPMKGHSHVYWYRQLPEEGLKFMVYLQKENIIDESGMPKERFSAEFPKEGPSILRIQQVVRGDSAAYFCASSLGWSTDTQYFGPGTRLTVL.

The J gene is TRBJ2-3, the V gene TRBV5-1; 11 bases map to TRBD2. Germline V gene lookup returns CDR1 SGHRS and CDR2 YFSETQ. The J segment lost 3 bases and the V segment lost 2 bases, leaving 5 bases of the junction unmatched. This CDR3 region has 16 residues. The CDR3 protein is CASSFSGGAGTDTQYF. The CDR3 DNA reads as TGCGCCAGCAGCTTTAGCGGGGGGGCCGGGACAGATACGCAGTATTTT.

The chain uses TRBV6-1 and TRBJ2-7; possible D gene TRBD1, 5 bases. V lost 0 bases and J 4 bases, leaving 13 bases between the germline ends. The CDR3 is made up of 15 amino acids. CDR1 is MNHNS, CDR2 SASEGT, per germline. In DNA, the CDR3 is TGTGCCAGCAGTGAAGCTGACAGCCTAAGATACGAGCAGTACGTC. This gives the protein CASSEADSLRYEQYV.

The chain has TRBV24-1 and TRBJ2-7, with 8 bases fitting TRBD1. CDR1 KGHDR and CDR2 SFDVKD come from the germline V gene. The junction had 13 bases not matched to a gene; V was cut back by 4 bases and J by 6 bases. The length of the CDR3 is 16 residues. This CDR3 is CATSDSDRGGFSEQYF. The CDR3 coding sequence is TGTGCCACCAGTGACAGTGACAGGGGAGGTTTTTCCGAGCAGTACTTC.